A single sample is the source of the 27 T cell receptor beta chains below, sequenced in a study of T cells in Graves' hyperthyroidism and ophthalmopathy. RNA transcripts provided the source from which TCR beta CDR3 regions were amplified. Primed by the HTBI set, a first-round RT-PCR was run on the TCR CDR3. TCRdb reprocessed the multiplex PCR reads via MiXCR and lists one record per CDR3 protein. The sample records a few hundred thousand distinct CDR3 sequences, under 60% being singletons. Material: peripheral blood or thyroid tissue (not recorded which). The receptors were gathered from an adult woman with Graves' disease, either hyperthyroidism or ophthalmopathy (not recorded which).

This clonotype was counted at least ten times. This chain joins TRBV15 and TRBJ1-4; D gene unclear. In germline, CDR1 is LNHNV, CDR2 YYDKDF (reference sequence). The CDR3 covers 14 residues. Trimming stripped 4 bases from V and 4 bases from J, with 10 bases between. Written as DNA, the CDR3 is TGTGCCACCAGCACCCGGCAGAGTAATGAAAAACTGTTTTTT. This translates into CATSTRQSNEKLFF. Filled out from reference TRBV15 and TRBJ1-4, the complete variable domain reads DAMVIQNPRYQVTQFGKPVTLSCSQTLNHNVMYWYQQKSSQAPKLLFHYYDKDFNNEADTPDNFQSRRPNTSFCFLDIRSPGLGDTAMYLCATSTRQSNEKLFFGSGTQLSVL.

V usage is TRBV10-3 and J usage is TRBJ2-1; the D call may be TRBD1 or TRBD2 (5 bases each). Germline V gene sequence: CDR1 ENHRY, CDR2 SYGVKD. V lost 6 bases to trimming and J lost 0 bases, with 12 bases between them. CDR3 length: 15 amino acids. DNA for the CDR3: TGTGCCATCAGCGGGACGGGGAGCTCCTACAATGAGCAGTTCTTC. Protein: CAISGTGSSYNEQFF.

This chain joins TRBV9 and TRBJ1-5; D is perhaps TRBD1 (5 bases). This CDR3 contains 14 residues. Deletions cut 0 bases from V and 15 bases from J, with 19 bases between. CDR1 SGDLS and CDR2 YYNGEE come from the germline V gene. In DNA form, the CDR3 reads TGTGCCAGCAGCGTAGCGCGTGGGGGGGTGAATTGGCATTTT. Translated: CASSVARGGVNWHF.

This clonotype was seen ten or more times. J is TRBJ2-7 and V is TRBV3-1; TRBD2 agrees at 9 bases. Germline CDR1 is LGHDT and CDR2 is YNNKEL (reference sequence). The CDR3 length is 14 residues. V was pared by 6 bases and J by 5 bases, with 8 bases of the junction left unmatched. The CDR3 loop is CASSHLAGSDEQYF. In nucleotides, the CDR3 is TGTGCCAGCAGTCACCTAGCGGGAAGCGACGAGCAGTACTTC.

This chain links TRBV10-1 with TRBJ2-7; 7 bases align to TRBD2. Germline V gene sequence: CDR1 WNHNN, CDR2 SYGVQD (reference sequence). The CDR3 runs 15 residues. Trimming took 3 bases from V and 2 from J; bases not matched to a gene: 7. The CDR3 coding sequence is TGCGCCAGCAGTGAACCTAGCGGATACGCCTACGAGCAGTACTTC. Translation: CASSEPSGYAYEQYF.

This clonotype was counted many times. This chain links TRBV9 with TRBJ1-1; D remains unclear. CDR3 length equals 12 residues. Germline V CDR1 and CDR2: SGDLS, YYNGEE. Trimming shortened V by 5 bases and J by 4 bases, and 9 bases separated the two germline ends. In DNA form, the CDR3 reads TGTGCCAGCAGTTCCTGGGGCACTGAAGCTTTCTTT. Protein product: CASSSWGTEAFF. Using reference TRBV9 and TRBJ1-1 for the parts outside the CDR3, the full variable domain is DSGVTQTPKHLITATGQRVTLRCSPRSGDLSVYWYQQSLDQGLQFLIQYYNGEERAKGNILERFSAQQFPDLHSELNLSSLELGDSALYFCASSSWGTEAFFGQGTRLTVV.

The V call is TRBV10-2, the J call TRBJ2-5; 7 bases map to TRBD1. V shed 6 bases and J 0 bases; nucleotides not matched to a gene: 7. In germline, CDR1 is WSHSY, CDR2 SAAADI. This CDR3 region has 15 residues. The DNA for the CDR3 is TGCGCCAGCAGAGACAGGGCATCGTACCAAGAGACCCAGTACTTC. The encoded protein is CASRDRASYQETQYF.

The chain couples TRBV20-1 to TRBJ2-5; no clear D gene. V was shortened by 3 bases and J by 5 bases, with 7 bases between the two germline ends. Germline assignment: CDR1 DFQATT and CDR2 SNEGSKA (reference sequence). The CDR3 extends over 11 amino acids. This CDR3 reads CSARWTETQYF. The CDR3 nucleotides are TGCAGTGCTAGGTGGACCGAGACCCAGTACTTC.

This clonotype has only one observation. CDR3 in amino acids: CASSLAGGVTPKTQYF. The CDR3 nucleotides are TGTGCCAGCAGTTTAGCGGGCGGGGTTACCCCGAAGACCCAGTACTTC. The chain is built from TRBV12-3 or TRBV12-4 and TRBJ2-5; D perhaps matches TRBD2 (6 bases). The CDR3 covers 16 residues. With 0 bases removed from V and 6 bases from J, the gap between germline ends came to 17 bases.

This clonotype has at least ten counts. J is TRBJ2-7 and V is TRBV14; D is possibly TRBD2 (7 bases). Trimming cost V 3 bases and J 2 bases, with 17 bases left between them. Germline V CDR1 and CDR2: SGHDN, FVKESK. This CDR3 spans 16 amino acids. CDR3 sequence: CASSHLGQGRAYEQYF. The DNA for the CDR3 is TGTGCCAGCAGCCACCTAGGGCAGGGGAGGGCCTACGAGCAGTACTTC.

This clonotype was counted at least ten times. The chain combines TRBV10-3 with TRBJ1-2; 8 bases agree with TRBD1. CDR1 ENHRY and CDR2 SYGVKD come from the germline V gene. This CDR3 spans 14 amino acids. The ends lost 6 bases at V and 3 bases at J; junction bases unmatched: 6. The CDR3 is CAIRNQGADYGYTF. CDR3 sequence (DNA): TGTGCCATCAGGAACCAGGGGGCGGACTATGGCTACACCTTC.

The chain couples TRBV15 to TRBJ1-4, with D perhaps TRBD1 (6 bases). V lost 1 base to trimming and J lost 6 bases, with 21 bases between them. In germline, CDR1 is LNHNV, CDR2 YYDKDF (reference sequence). This CDR3 spans 18 amino acids. CDR3 DNA: TGTGCCACCAGCAGAGCCCAAACAGGGAGCCTTAGGGATGAAAAACTGTTTTTT. It yields the protein CATSRAQTGSLRDEKLFF.

This clonotype has at least ten counts. The V gene is TRBV2, the J gene TRBJ1-1; 9 bases map to TRBD1. Germline CDR1 reads SNHLY; CDR2 reads FYNNEI. The ends lost 6 bases at V and 5 bases at J; junction bases unmatched: 10. CDR3 size: 15 residues. The CDR3 DNA reads TGTGCCAGCAGAGAGAACAGGGGGCAGTTAACTGAAGCTTTCTTT. Protein: CASRENRGQLTEAFF.

There are many counts of this clonotype. The chain links TRBV14 to TRBJ2-5; the D is unclear. Per germline, CDR1 SGHDN and CDR2 FVKESK. V was shortened by 4 bases and J by 0 bases, with 9 bases between the two germline ends. This CDR3 spans 14 amino acids. The CDR3 DNA is TGTGCCAGCAGCCCTTCTAAGTACCAAGAGACCCAGTACTTC. This translates into CASSPSKYQETQYF.

This clonotype was recorded at least ten times. The chain joins TRBV9 to TRBJ1-2; D remains unclear. The germline V gene has CDR1 SGDLS and CDR2 YYNGEE. CDR3 length equals 12 residues. The V gene lost 6 bases and the J gene lost 6 bases, with 12 bases spanning the gap. In DNA, the CDR3 is TGTGCCAGCATGCACGGGAATGATGGCTACACCTTC. Its protein product is CASMHGNDGYTF.

The V and J genes are TRBV7-3 and TRBJ1-1; D unresolved. The germline V gene has CDR1 SGHTA and CDR2 FQGTGA. Trimming removed 5 bases at V and 5 bases at J, with 15 bases between. This CDR3 has 14 amino acids. The CDR3 coding sequence is TGTGCCAGCAGCCCGTGGCCAAGCGGGACTGAAGCTTTCTTT. The encoded protein is CASSPWPSGTEAFF.

In its sample, this clonotype was seen many times. This chain uses TRBV20-1 with TRBJ2-6; D remains unclear. With 3 bases removed from V and 3 bases from J, the gap between germline ends came to 9 bases. CDR3 size: 14 residues. Germline V lookup: CDR1 DFQATT, CDR2 SNEGSKA (reference sequence). CDR3 protein: CSASFSGGANVLTF. In nucleotides, the CDR3 is TGCAGTGCTAGCTTCTCCGGTGGGGCCAACGTCCTGACTTTC.

The chain couples TRBV5-1 to TRBJ2-7; D uncertain. The CDR3 contains 13 residues. Per the germline V gene, CDR1 is SGHRS and CDR2 is YFSETQ. The germline V and J ends were trimmed by 0 bases and 7 bases, with 11 bases remaining between them. The CDR3 spells CASSLEGRQEQYF. The CDR3 DNA sequence: TGCGCCAGCAGCTTGGAAGGCAGGCAGGAGCAGTACTTC.

This clonotype was seen just once. The chain combines TRBV12-3 or TRBV12-4 with TRBJ2-7, with 12 bases fitting TRBD2. V trimming: 9 bases; J trimming: 5 bases; junction bases outside the gene matches: 2. This CDR3 is built from 12 residues. In nucleotides, the CDR3 is TGTGCCAGTCTAGCGGGAGGGGACGAGCAGTACTTC. Translation gives CASLAGGDEQYF.

In this sample, this clonotype turned up many times. The chain recombines TRBV5-1 with TRBJ2-7; TRBD1 aligns across 9 bases. V lost 2 bases and J lost 3; bases outside the gene matches: 6. Per the germline V gene, CDR1 is SGHRS and CDR2 is YFSETQ. The CDR3 has 15 amino acids. Written as DNA, the CDR3 is TGCGCCAGCAGCTTAGGGACAGGGAAGGACTACGAGCAGTACTTC. This sequence encodes CASSLGTGKDYEQYF.

The chain carries TRBV7-8 and TRBJ2-3; a weak D match, TRBD2 (5 bases). There are 14 residues in the CDR3. Germline values: CDR1 SGHVS, CDR2 FQNEAQ. The V end lost 5 bases, the J end lost 6 bases, and 15 bases lay between the germline ends. The CDR3 protein is CASSMRTYLDTQYF. The CDR3 bases are TGTGCCAGCAGCATGAGGACTTATCTGGATACGCAGTATTTT.

This chain links TRBV11-1 with TRBJ1-2, with 8 bases aligning to TRBD1. The CDR3 consists of 14 residues. Looked up from germline, CDR1 is SGHAT and CDR2 is FQDESV (reference sequence). The junction had 6 bases not matched to a gene; V was cut back by 1 base and J by 8 bases. As DNA, the CDR3 is TGTGCCAGCAGCTTAGTACCAGGGGGCGACGGCTACACCTTC. Translating it yields CASSLVPGGDGYTF.

This clonotype was detected ten times or more. The rearrangement uses TRBV7-3 and TRBJ1-2; no clear D. The V end lost 5 bases, the J end lost 8 bases, and 15 bases lay between the germline ends. The CDR3 is 13 residues long. CDR1 is SGHTA and CDR2 is FQGTGA in the germline V gene. CDR3 loop: CASSPIGATGYTF. The DNA of the CDR3 is TGTGCCAGCAGCCCGATCGGCGCAACCGGCTACACCTTC.

This clonotype appeared many times. The chain carries TRBV29-1 and TRBJ1-2; D unclear. V lost 5 bases, J lost 4 bases, and 5 bases lay in between. The CDR3 contains 10 residues. Germline CDR1 reads SQVTM; CDR2 reads ANQGSEA. CDR3 bases: TGCAGCGTTTCCCTCTATGGCTACACCTTC. Its protein is CSVSLYGYTF.

Regarding this clonotype: This sequence may be a read error, since a much larger clone differs from it by one base. The chain combines TRBV20-1 with TRBJ1-1; D not certain. The CDR3 spans 14 residues. Germline CDR1 is DFQATT and CDR2 is SNEGSKA (reference sequence). CDR3 bases: TGCAGTGCTAGAGACATCTTCGGGAACACTGAAGCTCTCTTT. Its translation: CSARDIFGNTEALF.

V is TRBV7-6 and J is TRBJ1-2; D is undetermined. Germline V gene lookup returns CDR1 SGHVS and CDR2 FNYEAQ. V gave up 3 bases and J gave up 5 bases, with 16 bases separating them. This CDR3 is built from 15 residues. CDR3 nucleotide sequence: TGTGCCAGCAGCTTTATCAGGAAAGTTACTTATGGCTACACCTTC. It specifies CASSFIRKVTYGYTF.

This clonotype was seen at least ten times. V gene TRBV12-3 or TRBV12-4 combines with J gene TRBJ2-5; D may be TRBD1 (5 bases). CDR3 size: 15 residues. The V and J ends lost 3 bases and 5 bases respectively, with 16 bases between them. CDR3 region: CASSFFFSRAETQYF. DNA for the CDR3: TGTGCCAGCAGTTTTTTCTTTTCCAGGGCCGAGACCCAGTACTTC.